Below, one T cell receptor beta chain is given with its context. The antigen is not known. Sequencing was performed with immunoSEQ multiplex PCR; in TCRdb, only in-frame clones are kept and a portion is missing. Seen here are around 100,000 clones, around 92% observed once, and the top ten hold 0.14% to 0.15%. CDR1 is MNHNS, CDR2 SASEGT, per germline. V lost 7 bases to trimming and J lost 0 bases, with 15 bases between them. This CDR3 contains 15 residues. This record comes from a study of siplizumab effects on memory and regulatory T cells. Study observations and caveats: The study found that siplizumab significantly reduced alloreactive sequences traceable to unstimulated CD4+ memory cells. Proof of suppressive function in proliferating Tregs from siplizumab cultures was not established. The Treg-derived share of mappable alloreactive CD4+ clones averaged 68.8% with siplizumab and 25% to 30% in controls.

The specimen was CD4+ T cells sorted from blood. The genes are TRBV6-1 and TRBJ1-2; D is possibly TRBD1 (6 bases). This sequence originates from a human donor in good health. The CDR3 reads CASTQRTGTNYGYTF. The CDR3 DNA reads as TGTGCCAGCACCCAAAGAACAGGGACTAACTATGGCTACACCTTC.